These T cell receptor beta chains were read from a single sample in a study of cytomegalovirus exposure and HLA in healthy donors. The data were produced by immunoSEQ multiplex PCR, yet TCRdb's version contains in-frame clones alone and is incomplete. In the table there are roughly 190,000 clones, approximately 77% of which are singletons. The source material was PBMCs. The receptors shown here come from a man aged 40-49 years in good health and CMV-seropositive. The CDR3 runs from the conserved cysteine through the conserved F or W. The order of the fields is D gene, V gene, clone size, J gene, CDR3 DNA, CDR3 protein. The D gene is left open where the match is weak. Not all rows give a size; the values are once, few, many and, for expanded clones, a class.

D gene: NA; V gene: TRBV6-5; clone size: NA; J gene: TRBJ1-1; CDR3 DNA: TGTGCCAGCAGAACATCGGGGGGATGGGGCACTGAAGCTTTCTTT; CDR3 protein: CASRTSGGWGTEAFF
D gene: NA; V gene: TRBV7-3; clone size: NA; J gene: TRBJ2-2; CDR3 DNA: TGTGCCAGCAGCTTACGGGAGATAAACACCGGGGAGCTGTTTTTT; CDR3 protein: CASSLREINTGELFF
D gene: NA; V gene: TRBV6-5; clone size: NA; J gene: TRBJ2-2; CDR3 DNA: TGTGCCAGCAAGAGAGGGCACGGGGAGCTGTTTTTT; CDR3 protein: CASKRGHGELFF
D gene: NA; V gene: TRBV9; clone size: NA; J gene: TRBJ1-5; CDR3 DNA: TGTGCCAGCAGCGTAGCGGGGGGCGCGGGTCAGCCCCAGCATTTT; CDR3 protein: CASSVAGGAGQPQHF
D gene: TRBD2; V gene: TRBV29-1; clone size: NA; J gene: TRBJ2-7; CDR3 DNA: TGCAGCGTTGAATTACTAGCGGCAGGAGCCTACGAGCAGTACTTC; CDR3 protein: CSVELLAAGAYEQYF
D gene: NA; V gene: TRBV19; clone size: NA; J gene: TRBJ1-5; CDR3 DNA: TGTGCCAGTAGTCAAACAGGAGGCAATCAGCCCCAGCATTTT; CDR3 protein: CASSQTGGNQPQHF
D gene: NA; V gene: TRBV7-9; clone size: NA; J gene: TRBJ2-7; CDR3 DNA: TGTGCCAGCACCGAGAGGACAGCCACTTACTACGAGCAGTACTTC; CDR3 protein: CASTERTATYYEQYF
D gene: TRBD2; V gene: TRBV7-9; clone size: few; J gene: TRBJ2-5; CDR3 DNA: TGTGCCAGCAGCTTTCCAGCTAGCGGGAGTTCTGAGACCCAGTACTTC; CDR3 protein: CASSFPASGSSETQYF
D gene: NA; V gene: TRBV6-6; clone size: NA; J gene: TRBJ2-6; CDR3 DNA: TGTGCCAGCAGTACCCTGGGGAGCTCTGGGGCCAACGTCCTGACTTTC; CDR3 protein: CASSTLGSSGANVLTF
D gene: TRBD1; V gene: TRBV4-3; clone size: NA; J gene: TRBJ2-3; CDR3 DNA: TGCGCCAGCAGCCGACAGGGAGCCTTCGTGCAGTATTTT; CDR3 protein: CASSRQGAFVQYF
D gene: NA; V gene: TRBV5-8; clone size: NA; J gene: TRBJ2-7; CDR3 DNA: TGTGCCAGCAGCTTCCGTGGGTCTAGTCGCACCTACGAGCAGTACTTC; CDR3 protein: CASSFRGSSRTYEQYF
D gene: NA; V gene: TRBV6-5; clone size: NA; J gene: TRBJ2-6; CDR3 DNA: TGTGCCAGCAGTACAGGCTCTGGGGCCAACGTCCTGACTTTC; CDR3 protein: CASSTGSGANVLTF
D gene: TRBD1; V gene: TRBV7-9; clone size: NA; J gene: TRBJ2-1; CDR3 DNA: TGTGCCAGCAGCCAAACCGGGACAGGGCCCTACAATGAGCAGTTCTTC; CDR3 protein: CASSQTGTGPYNEQFF
D gene: NA; V gene: TRBV18; clone size: NA; J gene: TRBJ1-5; CDR3 DNA: TGTGCCAGCTCACCATCGGGGGTAGGCAATCAGCCCCAGCATTTT; CDR3 protein: CASSPSGVGNQPQHF
D gene: TRBD2; V gene: TRBV4-3; clone size: NA; J gene: TRBJ2-2; CDR3 DNA: TGCGCCAGCAGCAACAAGGGAGGGATCGGGGAGCTGTTTTTT; CDR3 protein: CASSNKGGIGELFF
D gene: TRBD1; V gene: TRBV4-1; clone size: NA; J gene: TRBJ1-3; CDR3 DNA: TGCGCCAGCAGCCAAGGGCCACAGGGGGCTCCTGGAAACACCATATATTTT; CDR3 protein: CASSQGPQGAPGNTIYF
D gene: NA; V gene: TRBV7-9; clone size: NA; J gene: TRBJ1-3; CDR3 DNA: TGTGCCAGCCCGGACAAAGACTCTGGAAACACCATATATTTT; CDR3 protein: CASPDKDSGNTIYF
D gene: NA; V gene: TRBV2; clone size: NA; J gene: TRBJ2-7; CDR3 DNA: TGTGCCAGCAGATTTACAGACTCCTACGAGCAGTACTTC; CDR3 protein: CASRFTDSYEQYF
D gene: TRBD1; V gene: TRBV9; clone size: NA; J gene: TRBJ2-2; CDR3 DNA: TGTGCCAGCAGCCTATCGGGACAGTCCACCGGGGAGCTGTTTTTT; CDR3 protein: CASSLSGQSTGELFF
D gene: TRBD1; V gene: TRBV2; clone size: NA; J gene: TRBJ2-2; CDR3 DNA: TGTGCCAGTACGGGGACAGGGGTCTATGGCGGGGAGCTGTTTTTT; CDR3 protein: CASTGTGVYGGELFF
D gene: TRBD2; V gene: TRBV6-1; clone size: few; J gene: TRBJ2-7; CDR3 DNA: TGTGCCAGCAGACCATCTAGCGGGTGGTACGAGCAGTACTTC; CDR3 protein: CASRPSSGWYEQYF
D gene: NA; V gene: TRBV2; clone size: NA; J gene: TRBJ2-2; CDR3 DNA: TGTGCCAGCAGTCCACCATCGAGAACCGGGGAGCTGTTTTTT; CDR3 protein: CASSPPSRTGELFF
D gene: NA; V gene: TRBV19; clone size: NA; J gene: TRBJ2-7; CDR3 DNA: TGTGCCAGTAGTATAGATGTACTCTCCTCCTACGAGCAGTACTTC; CDR3 protein: CASSIDVLSSYEQYF
D gene: NA; V gene: TRBV4-1; clone size: NA; J gene: TRBJ1-1; CDR3 DNA: TGCGCCAGCAGCCAAGACCTCGGCGGGAACACTGAAGCTTTCTTT; CDR3 protein: CASSQDLGGNTEAFF
D gene: NA; V gene: TRBV5-8; clone size: NA; J gene: TRBJ2-7; CDR3 DNA: TGTGCCAGCAACGGACAGTTTACCTACGAGCAGTACTTC; CDR3 protein: CASNGQFTYEQYF
D gene: TRBD2; V gene: TRBV5-4; clone size: few; J gene: TRBJ2-7; CDR3 DNA: TGTGCCAGCAGCTACCGCAGCGGGAGGCTTCGCTACGAGCAGTACTTC; CDR3 protein: CASSYRSGRLRYEQYF
D gene: NA; V gene: TRBV27; clone size: NA; J gene: TRBJ2-2; CDR3 DNA: TGTGCCAGCAGTTTAGGGCAGAACACCGGGGAGCTGTTTTTT; CDR3 protein: CASSLGQNTGELFF
D gene: NA; V gene: TRBV5-4; clone size: NA; J gene: TRBJ2-7; CDR3 DNA: TGTGCCAGCAGCTTGGCGACGGGCTCCTACGAGCAGTACTTC; CDR3 protein: CASSLATGSYEQYF
D gene: TRBD1; V gene: TRBV19; clone size: NA; J gene: TRBJ1-5; CDR3 DNA: TGTGCCAGTACCCAAGACAGGGGCTGGCATCAGCCCCAGCATTTT; CDR3 protein: CASTQDRGWHQPQHF
D gene: NA; V gene: TRBV4-1; clone size: few; J gene: TRBJ2-7; CDR3 DNA: TGCGCCAGCAGCCAAGAATCTGGGGGCACGTTCTACGAGCAGTACTTC; CDR3 protein: CASSQESGGTFYEQYF
D gene: NA; V gene: TRBV6-1; clone size: few; J gene: TRBJ2-7; CDR3 DNA: TGTGCCAGCAGCGTCGCTGGGGCTGGATTCGAGCAGTACTTC; CDR3 protein: CASSVAGAGFEQYF
D gene: TRBD1; V gene: TRBV6-1; clone size: NA; J gene: TRBJ1-5; CDR3 DNA: TGTGCCAGCCAATACAGGGGAAGCAATCAGCCCCAGCATTTT; CDR3 protein: CASQYRGSNQPQHF
D gene: NA; V gene: TRBV5-1; clone size: NA; J gene: TRBJ2-5; CDR3 DNA: TGCGCCAGCAGCTTGGCCTGGGGGAGGCAAGAGACCCAGTACTTC; CDR3 protein: CASSLAWGRQETQYF
D gene: TRBD2; V gene: TRBV5-1; clone size: NA; J gene: TRBJ2-2; CDR3 DNA: TGCGCCAAACCTAGCGGGATGAACACCGGGGAGCTGTTTTTT; CDR3 protein: CAKPSGMNTGELFF
D gene: TRBD2; V gene: TRBV7-9; clone size: NA; J gene: TRBJ2-1; CDR3 DNA: TGTGCCAGCAGCAAGGGACTAGCCGGAGCGGATGAGCAGTTCTTC; CDR3 protein: CASSKGLAGADEQFF
D gene: TRBD2; V gene: TRBV13; clone size: NA; J gene: TRBJ2-3; CDR3 DNA: TGTGCCAGCAGCTTAGGTATGACTAGCGAATACACAGATACGCAGTATTTT; CDR3 protein: CASSLGMTSEYTDTQYF
D gene: NA; V gene: TRBV18; clone size: NA; J gene: TRBJ1-6; CDR3 DNA: TGTGCCAGCTCACCATCGAATTCACCCCTCCACTTT; CDR3 protein: CASSPSNSPLHF
D gene: NA; V gene: TRBV29-1; clone size: NA; J gene: TRBJ2-7; CDR3 DNA: TGCAGCGTGGCCCGGACAGCTCCCTACGAGCAGTACTTC; CDR3 protein: CSVARTAPYEQYF
D gene: NA; V gene: TRBV6-5; clone size: NA; J gene: TRBJ1-3; CDR3 DNA: TGTGCCAGCAGTTACTCCCCGGCTGGAAACACCATATATTTT; CDR3 protein: CASSYSPAGNTIYF
D gene: TRBD2; V gene: TRBV2; clone size: NA; J gene: TRBJ2-2; CDR3 DNA: TGTGCCAGCAGGCAGGGACTAGGAATAACCGGGGAGCTGTTTTTT; CDR3 protein: CASRQGLGITGELFF
D gene: NA; V gene: TRBV9; clone size: NA; J gene: TRBJ1-2; CDR3 DNA: TGTGCCAGCAGCCTACAGGGCAACTATGGCTACACCTTC; CDR3 protein: CASSLQGNYGYTF
D gene: TRBD1; V gene: TRBV12-5; clone size: few; J gene: TRBJ2-1; CDR3 DNA: TGTGCTAGTGGTTTGGGACAGGGGTCCTACAATGAGCAGTTCTTC; CDR3 protein: CASGLGQGSYNEQFF
D gene: NA; V gene: TRBV6-5; clone size: once; J gene: TRBJ1-2; CDR3 DNA: TGTGCCAGCAGTTACTCACAGTGGGCGGGTGGCTACACCTTC; CDR3 protein: CASSYSQWAGGYTF
D gene: NA; V gene: TRBV6-1; clone size: NA; J gene: TRBJ2-2; CDR3 DNA: TGTGCCAGCATTTGGGAGCCGGGCACCGGGGAGCTGTTTTTT; CDR3 protein: CASIWEPGTGELFF
D gene: NA; V gene: TRBV7-3; clone size: NA; J gene: TRBJ2-2; CDR3 DNA: TGTGCCAGCAGCTTAATGGGGGGTTTGAACACCGGGGAGCTGTTTTTT; CDR3 protein: CASSLMGGLNTGELFF
D gene: NA; V gene: TRBV2; clone size: NA; J gene: TRBJ1-1; CDR3 DNA: TGTGCCAGCAGTGTCCAGGGCTACACTGAAGCTTTCTTT; CDR3 protein: CASSVQGYTEAFF
D gene: NA; V gene: TRBV2; clone size: NA; J gene: TRBJ2-5; CDR3 DNA: TGTGCCAGCAGGGGCGGGACAGCTGGGACCCAGTACTTC; CDR3 protein: CASRGGTAGTQYF
D gene: NA; V gene: TRBV5-1; clone size: NA; J gene: TRBJ1-2; CDR3 DNA: TGCGCCAGCAGCTTGACAGGGTGGGGTAACTATGGCTACACCTTC; CDR3 protein: CASSLTGWGNYGYTF
D gene: TRBD1; V gene: TRBV11-2; clone size: NA; J gene: TRBJ2-7; CDR3 DNA: TGTGCCAGCAGCTCTCAGGGGGACACACTCGAGCAGTACTTC; CDR3 protein: CASSSQGDTLEQYF
D gene: TRBD1; V gene: TRBV7-9; clone size: NA; J gene: TRBJ2-1; CDR3 DNA: TGTGCCAGCAGCCCCCTAAAACGACAGGGGTACAATGAGCAGTTCTTC; CDR3 protein: CASSPLKRQGYNEQFF
D gene: TRBD2; V gene: TRBV4-2; clone size: NA; J gene: TRBJ2-7; CDR3 DNA: TGTGCCAGCAGCCGCAAGACTAGCGGGGATTCCTACGAGCAGTACTTC; CDR3 protein: CASSRKTSGDSYEQYF
D gene: TRBD1; V gene: TRBV6-1; clone size: NA; J gene: TRBJ1-2; CDR3 DNA: TGTGCCAGCAGTGATTTCGGGACAGGGGGCGTCTGGAATGGCTACACCTTC; CDR3 protein: CASSDFGTGGVWNGYTF
D gene: NA; V gene: TRBV28; clone size: NA; J gene: TRBJ2-2; CDR3 DNA: TGTGCCAGCAGTTTGGCAAGCGCGAACACCGGGGAGCTGTTTTTT; CDR3 protein: CASSLASANTGELFF
D gene: TRBD1; V gene: TRBV5-1; clone size: NA; J gene: TRBJ2-2; CDR3 DNA: TGCGCCAGCAGCTTGGGGGACAGGGCGAACACCGGGGAGCTGTTTTTT; CDR3 protein: CASSLGDRANTGELFF
D gene: TRBD1; V gene: TRBV7-9; clone size: NA; J gene: TRBJ1-5; CDR3 DNA: TGTGCCAGCAGCCCCTGGGACAGGGTAAGTGGAGGGGGCAATCAGCCCCAGCATTTT; CDR3 protein: CASSPWDRVSGGGNQPQHF
D gene: TRBD2; V gene: TRBV10-3; clone size: NA; J gene: TRBJ2-1; CDR3 DNA: TGTGCCATCAGTGCGTACGGGGGTCTCCCAGCGGGAGGGCCCCTTGAGCAGTTCTTC; CDR3 protein: CAISAYGGLPAGGPLEQFF
D gene: TRBD2; V gene: TRBV11-2; clone size: NA; J gene: TRBJ2-5; CDR3 DNA: TGTGCCAGCAGCCACTTCGGACTAGCGGGAGGCTCCGGGACCCAGTACTTC; CDR3 protein: CASSHFGLAGGSGTQYF
D gene: NA; V gene: TRBV7-9; clone size: few; J gene: TRBJ2-3; CDR3 DNA: TGTGCCAGCCTTGGAGGTGGCACAGATACGCAGTATTTT; CDR3 protein: CASLGGGTDTQYF
D gene: TRBD2; V gene: TRBV10-3; clone size: NA; J gene: TRBJ2-1; CDR3 DNA: TGTGCCATCAGTGGACTAGCGGGAGAGGGAGCCTACAATGAGCAGTTCTTC; CDR3 protein: CAISGLAGEGAYNEQFF
D gene: TRBD1; V gene: TRBV10-3; clone size: few; J gene: TRBJ1-1; CDR3 DNA: TGTGCCATCAACACGGACAGGGCGAACACTGAAGCTTTCTTT; CDR3 protein: CAINTDRANTEAFF